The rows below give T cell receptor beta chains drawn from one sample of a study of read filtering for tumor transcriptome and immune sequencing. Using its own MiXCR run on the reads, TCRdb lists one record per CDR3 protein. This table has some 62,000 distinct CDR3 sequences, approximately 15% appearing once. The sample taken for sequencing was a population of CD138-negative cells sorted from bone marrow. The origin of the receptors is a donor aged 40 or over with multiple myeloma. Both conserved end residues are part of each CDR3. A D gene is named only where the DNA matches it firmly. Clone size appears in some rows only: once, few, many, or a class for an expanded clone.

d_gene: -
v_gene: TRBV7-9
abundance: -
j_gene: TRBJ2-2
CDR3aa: CASSIRCGELFF
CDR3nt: TGTGCCAGCAGCATACGATGTGGGGAGCTGTTTTTT

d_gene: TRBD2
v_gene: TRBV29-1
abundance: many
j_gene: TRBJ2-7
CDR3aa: CSVVPSGGISYEQYF
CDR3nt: TGCAGCGTTGTGCCTAGCGGGGGGATTTCCTACGAGCAGTACTTC

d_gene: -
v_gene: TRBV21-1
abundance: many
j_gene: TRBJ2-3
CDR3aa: CASRIEELAGIADTQYF
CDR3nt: TGTGCCAGCAGAATCGAAGAACTAGCGGGAATTGCAGATACGCAGTATTTT

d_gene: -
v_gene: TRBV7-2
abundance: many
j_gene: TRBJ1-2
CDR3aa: CASSQQSSSIHGYTF
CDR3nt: TGTGCCAGCAGCCAACAGTCAAGCTCGATACATGGCTACACCTTC

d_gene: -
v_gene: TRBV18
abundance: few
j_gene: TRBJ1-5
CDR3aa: CASSPSAEVGQPQHF
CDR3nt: TGTGCCAGCTCACCGTCGGCTGAGGTAGGTCAGCCCCAGCATTTT

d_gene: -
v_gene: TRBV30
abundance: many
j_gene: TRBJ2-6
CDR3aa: CAWSPPPGGPAGANVLTF
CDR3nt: TGTGCCTGGAGTCCTCCCCCAGGCGGTCCCGCTGGGGCCAACGTCCTGACTTTC

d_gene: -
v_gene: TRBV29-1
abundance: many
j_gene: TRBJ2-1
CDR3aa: CSVEDQGRTYNEQFF
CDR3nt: TGCAGCGTTGAAGATCAGGGTCGCACATACAATGAGCAGTTCTTC

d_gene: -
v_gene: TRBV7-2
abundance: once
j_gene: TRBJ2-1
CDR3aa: CASSLAASETYNEQFF
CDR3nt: TGTGCCAGCAGCTTAGCCGCTAGCGAAACCTACAATGAGCAGTTCTTC

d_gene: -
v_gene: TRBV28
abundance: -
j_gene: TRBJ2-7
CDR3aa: CASSSGYYEQYF
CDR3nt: TGTGCCAGCAGTTCAGGGTACTACGAGCAGTACTTC

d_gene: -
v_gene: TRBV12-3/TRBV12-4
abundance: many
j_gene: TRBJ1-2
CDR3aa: CASKQDVPYGYTF
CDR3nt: TGTGCCAGCAAGCAGGACGTTCCTTATGGCTACACCTTC

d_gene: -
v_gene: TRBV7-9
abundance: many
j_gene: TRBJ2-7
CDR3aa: CASSLISYEQYF
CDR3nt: TGTGCCAGCAGCTTAATCTCCTACGAGCAGTACTTC

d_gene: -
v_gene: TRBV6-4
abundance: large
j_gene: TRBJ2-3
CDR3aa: CASSDGEGSTDTQYF
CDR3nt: TGTGCCAGCAGTGATGGGGAAGGGAGCACAGATACGCAGTATTTT

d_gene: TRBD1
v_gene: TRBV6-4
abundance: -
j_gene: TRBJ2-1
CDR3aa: CASSAGTGGEEQFF
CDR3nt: TGTGCCAGCAGTGCCGGGACAGGGGGCGAAGAGCAGTTCTTC

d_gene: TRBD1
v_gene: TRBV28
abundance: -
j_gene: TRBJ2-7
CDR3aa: CASTAGTGVSYEQYF
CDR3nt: TGTGCCAGCACTGCCGGGACAGGGGTCTCCTACGAGCAGTACTTC

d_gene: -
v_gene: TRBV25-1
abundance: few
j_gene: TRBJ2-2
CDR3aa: CASSFGHLNTGELFF
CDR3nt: TGTGCCAGCAGCTTCGGGCACCTGAACACCGGGGAGCTGTTTTTT

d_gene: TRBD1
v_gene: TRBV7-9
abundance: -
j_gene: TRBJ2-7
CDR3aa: CVSTGLRDRVSYEQYF
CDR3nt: TGTGTCAGCACCGGACTGCGGGACAGGGTCTCCTACGAGCAGTACTTC

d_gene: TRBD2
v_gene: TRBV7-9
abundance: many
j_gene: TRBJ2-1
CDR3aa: CASSLTPGLAGEGEQFF
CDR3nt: TGTGCCAGCAGCTTAACTCCGGGACTAGCGGGAGAGGGTGAGCAGTTCTTC

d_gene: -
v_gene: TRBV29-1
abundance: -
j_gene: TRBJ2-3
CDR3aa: CSVEGRLMDTQYF
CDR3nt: TGCAGCGTCGAGGGCAGGTTGATGGATACGCAGTATTTT

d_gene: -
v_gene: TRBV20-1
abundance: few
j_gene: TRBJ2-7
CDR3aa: CSAREGGGASGPYEQYF
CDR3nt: TGCAGTGCTAGAGAGGGGGGGGGGGCTAGCGGACCCTACGAGCAGTACTTC

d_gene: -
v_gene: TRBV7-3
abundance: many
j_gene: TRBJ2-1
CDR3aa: CASSLTFRYEQFF
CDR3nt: TGTGCCAGCAGCTTAACTTTCCGCTATGAGCAGTTCTTC

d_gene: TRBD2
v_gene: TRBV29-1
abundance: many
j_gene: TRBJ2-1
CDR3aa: CSVAGTSGSLGNEQFF
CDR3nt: TGCAGCGTTGCGGGGACTAGCGGGAGTTTGGGGAATGAGCAGTTCTTC

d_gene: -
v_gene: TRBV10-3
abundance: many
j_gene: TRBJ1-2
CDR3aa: CAITTTPGTPSRGYTF
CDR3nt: TGTGCCATCACCACAACCCCAGGGACCCCTTCTCGTGGCTACACCTTC

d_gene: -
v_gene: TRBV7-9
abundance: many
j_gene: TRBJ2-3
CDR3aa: CASSLAGARLDTQYF
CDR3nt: TGTGCCAGCAGCTTAGCGGGGGCGCGATTGGATACGCAGTATTTT